The 25 T cell receptor beta chains below all came from one sample that was sequenced in a study of blood T cells in healthy people across ages (dated by TCRdb to about 2015). Receptors were amplified or captured by 5' RACE. Sequencing instrument: Illumina HiSeq 2500. A second PCR of about 7 to 12 cycles was performed with a sample-barcoded 5' primer and a J-beta primer mix. TCRdb reprocessing: public reads trimmed at Q25 with fastp, clones called with MiXCR, in-frame beta chains kept. Rows merge per CDR3 protein into single entries with the most common DNA and genes. Across this sample there are over 1,500,000 distinct CDR3 sequences, with roughly 50% seen only once. The ten largest clonotypes hold roughly 2% of the sample. The specimen sequenced was blood. Every receptor here comes from a woman aged 40 to 50 in good health.

For the CDR3, the DNA is TGCAGTGCTACAGACAGGGGGAATCGTGGCTACACCTTC. The encoded protein is CSATDRGNRGYTF. The chain employs TRBV20-1 and TRBJ1-2, with 9 bases identical to TRBD1. J gave up 7 bases and V 4 bases, and 7 bases lay outside the gene matches. Germline V lookup: CDR1 DFQATT, CDR2 SNEGSKA (reference sequence). The CDR3 totals 13 residues.

The genes are TRBV15 and TRBJ2-5, with D hard to call. The CDR3 contains 13 residues. The germline V gene has CDR1 LNHNV and CDR2 YYDKDF (reference sequence). The V end lost 1 base, the J end lost 4 bases, and 7 bases lay between the germline ends. CDR3 loop: CATSRALGETQYF. The CDR3 DNA reads TGTGCCACCAGCAGAGCCCTTGGAGAGACCCAGTACTTC.

This clonotype appeared a few times. The rearrangement joins TRBV11-2 to TRBJ2-3; 11 nucleotides agree with TRBD2. This CDR3 is 17 amino acids long. Trimming cost V 4 bases and J 8 bases; bases outside gene matches: 14. Germline CDR1 SGHAT, CDR2 FQNNGV. The CDR3: CASSSQPTSGGGGTQYF. CDR3 coding DNA: TGTGCCAGCAGCTCCCAACCCACTAGCGGGGGCGGAGGTACGCAGTATTTT.

CDR3 sequence reads: CASSWNSGGVAKNIQYF. The CDR3 bases are TGCGCCAGCAGCTGGAATAGCGGGGGCGTAGCCAAAAACATTCAGTACTTC. The V and J genes are TRBV5-1 and TRBJ2-4; 9 positions match TRBD2. CDR3 size: 17 residues. Looked up from germline, CDR1 is SGHRS and CDR2 is YFSETQ. Trimming at V came to 3 bases and at J to 0 bases, leaving 7 bases not matched to a gene.

The chain joins TRBV20-1 to TRBJ2-1, with 9 bases aligning to TRBD2. V dropped 1 base and J dropped 4; count of bases not matched to a gene: 5. The CDR3 totals 15 residues. Germline V gives CDR1 DFQATT, CDR2 SNEGSKA (reference sequence). The CDR3 is CSARVGRGGYNEQFF. As DNA, the CDR3 is TGCAGTGCTAGAGTCGGGCGGGGGGGATACAATGAGCAGTTCTTC.

This clonotype was counted only a few times. The chain joins TRBV5-1 to TRBJ2-4; TRBD2 agrees at 11 bases. The CDR3 runs to 14 residues. Germline lookup yields CDR1 SGHRS and CDR2 YFSETQ. V shed 4 bases and J 8 bases; nucleotides not matched to a gene: 5. The CDR3 nucleotides read TGCGCCAGCAGCGGTAGCGGGGGGGCGGACATTCAGTACTTC. Protein sequence: CASSGSGGADIQYF.

The chain carries TRBV7-9 and TRBJ2-4; D not resolved. This CDR3 region has 14 residues. Germline CDR1 and CDR2: SEHNR and FQNEAQ (reference sequence). Trimming removed 5 bases from V and 13 bases from J, with 21 bases in between. The CDR3 nucleotides are TGTGCCAGCAGCCCCCACAACTCTCAGAATGAGCAGTACTTC. Protein sequence: CASSPHNSQNEQYF. Together with reference TRBV7-9 and TRBJ2-4, the CDR3 gives the full variable domain: DTGVSQNPRHKITKRGQNVTFRCDPISEHNRLYWYRQTLGQGPEFLTYFQNEAQLEKSRLLSDRFSAERPKGSFSTLEIQRTEQGDSAMYLCASSPHNSQNEQYFGAGTRLSVL.

V and J are TRBV7-2 and TRBJ1-3; no firm D call. V was clipped by 2 bases and J by 0 bases, with 14 bases between them. This CDR3 is built from 17 residues. The germline CDR1 and CDR2 sequences are SGHTA and FQGNSA. Here the CDR3 reads CASSLILGRTSGNTIYF. CDR3 DNA: TGTGCCAGCAGCTTAATCCTAGGACGGACCTCTGGAAACACCATATATTTT.

The chain is built from TRBV27 and TRBJ1-2; D call uncertain. V was trimmed by 5 bases and J by 3 bases, leaving 19 bases between them. Germline loops: CDR1 MNHEY, CDR2 SMNVEV (reference sequence). The CDR3 runs 16 residues. CDR3 sequence: CASSRIRLSGDYGYTF. CDR3 coding DNA: TGTGCCAGCAGTAGAATCCGCCTAAGCGGCGACTATGGCTACACCTTC.

This chain uses TRBV18 with TRBJ2-5, with D unresolved. TRBJ2-7 explains the end of the DNA better; the J call may be wrong. From germline, CDR1 is KGHSH and CDR2 LQKENI. This CDR3 comprises 18 residues. The CDR3 nucleotides read TGTGCCAGCTCACCACTACCGATATCCGGACGGAGTGTTTACGAGCAGTACTTC. Its protein product is CASSPLPISGRSVYEQYF.

This chain uses TRBV5-5 with TRBJ1-4; D unclear. CDR1 is SGHKS and CDR2 is YYEKEE in the germline V gene (reference sequence). The V and J ends lost 0 bases and 8 bases respectively, with 14 bases between them. The CDR3 has 15 amino acids. This CDR3 is CASSLGISGSEKLFF. The CDR3 region has the DNA TGTGCCAGCAGCTTGGGGATAAGCGGTTCGGAAAAACTGTTTTTT.

This clonotype turned up a few times. This rearrangement joins TRBV7-2 to TRBJ1-4; D ambiguous. CDR1 and CDR2 from the germline V gene are SGHTA and FQGNSA. The V end was cut by 1 base, the J end by 0 bases, with 9 bases between. The CDR3 length is 16 residues. The CDR3 protein is CASSLVGFATNEKLFF. The CDR3 nucleotides are TGTGCCAGCAGCTTAGTAGGCTTTGCAACTAATGAAAAACTGTTTTTT.

This chain uses TRBV5-5 with TRBJ2-5; 11 bases fit TRBD2. The trim removed 6 bases at V and 2 bases at J, leaving 9 bases unmatched. CDR3 length: 16 amino acids. Germline loops: CDR1 SGHKS, CDR2 YYEKEE (reference sequence). CDR3 sequence: CASTVGASGGQETQYF. The CDR3 nucleotides are TGTGCCAGCACCGTAGGGGCTAGCGGGGGGCAAGAGACCCAGTACTTC.

The chain carries TRBV14 and TRBJ2-7, with D possibly TRBD1 on 6 matching bases. The CDR3 totals 16 residues. The germline V gene encodes CDR1 SGHDN and CDR2 FVKESK. V shed 4 bases and J shed 2 bases, with 18 bases lying between them. The CDR3 loop is CASSRGHPSLPYEQYF. The CDR3 bases are TGTGCCAGCAGCCGGGGACACCCCTCGTTACCCTACGAGCAGTACTTC.

This clonotype was seen only a few times. The gene calls are TRBV4-2 and TRBJ2-7; a weak D match, TRBD1 (6 bases). The CDR3 length is 15 residues. The ends were cut back, 1 base at V and 2 bases at J, with 12 bases in the middle. Germline CDR1 reads LGHNA; CDR2 reads YNFKEQ. CDR3 DNA sequence: TGTGCCAGCAGCCAAGTGGCAGGGGCCACCTACGAGCAGTACTTC. Translation: CASSQVAGATYEQYF.

The CDR3 region has the DNA TGTGCCACCAGCATAGGCCTCCCTGGGACAGCGGCTAATGAAAAACTGTTTTTT. Residues: CATSIGLPGTAANEKLFF. The gene calls are TRBV15 and TRBJ1-4; 7 bases are shared with TRBD1. CDR1 and CDR2 (germline): LNHNV, YYDKDF (reference sequence). V dropped 4 bases and J dropped 3; count of bases not matched to a gene: 14. This CDR3 has 18 amino acids.

V is TRBV28 and J is TRBJ2-7, with D possibly being TRBD2 (7 bases). The CDR3 extends over 13 amino acids. Per germline, CDR1 MDHEN and CDR2 SYDVKM. The V gene lost 4 bases and the J gene lost 6 bases, with 13 bases spanning the gap. CDR3 bases: TGTGCCAGCAGTTACAGGGAGGGGTTCGAGCAGTACTTC. This codes for CASSYREGFEQYF.

The chain employs TRBV6-6 and TRBJ1-2, with TRBD1 matching 8 bases. Germline V gives CDR1 MNHNY, CDR2 SVGAGI (reference sequence). The ends lost 7 bases at V and 6 bases at J; junction bases unmatched: 10. The CDR3 has 14 residues. Written as DNA, the CDR3 is TGTGCCAGCACCCTACGAACAGGGGGAGATGGCTACACCTTC. Translating gives CASTLRTGGDGYTF.

V is TRBV7-9 and J is TRBJ2-1, with a weak D call TRBD1 (6 bases). This CDR3 has 14 residues. V was clipped by 5 bases and J by 14 bases, with 22 bases between them. Germline V CDR1 and CDR2: SEHNR, FQNEAQ (reference sequence). The CDR3 reads CASSPTTGHRIEFF. CDR3 DNA sequence: TGTGCCAGCAGCCCGACTACAGGGCATCGTATCGAGTTCTTC.

The chain couples TRBV25-1 to TRBJ2-6; D ambiguous. Trimming stripped 8 bases from V and 0 bases from J, with 8 bases between. This CDR3 comprises 14 residues. Germline loops: CDR1 MGHDK, CDR2 SYGVNS. The CDR3 reads CASCMSSGANVLTF. Written as DNA, the CDR3 is TGTGCCAGCTGTATGTCCTCTGGGGCCAACGTCCTGACTTTC. Using reference TRBV25-1 and TRBJ2-6 for the parts outside the CDR3, the full variable domain is EADIYQTPRYLVIGTGKKITLECSQTMGHDKMYWYQQDPGMELHLIHYSYGVNSTEKGDLSSESTVSRIRTEHFPLTLESARPSHTSQYLCASCMSSGANVLTFGAGSRLTVL.

V is TRBV6-5 and J is TRBJ2-7, with a tentative D call TRBD1 (7 bases). The CDR3 loop spans 14 amino acids. Trimming shortened V by 6 bases and J by 7 bases, and 19 bases separated the two germline ends. CDR1 MNHEY and CDR2 SVGAGI come from the germline V gene. In DNA, the CDR3 is TGTGCCAGCAGCCCCTTCCAGGGGGGCCTTGAGCAGTACTTC. Translated, it gives CASSPFQGGLEQYF.

The J gene is TRBJ2-1, the V gene TRBV3-1, with 11 bases identical to TRBD1. CDR1 and CDR2 (germline): LGHDT, YNNKEL (reference sequence). V shed 4 bases and J 7 bases; nucleotides not matched to a gene: 9. CDR3 length: 16 residues. DNA of the CDR3: TGTGCCAGCAGCCCATTGAGGACAGGGGGCTGGAATGAGCAGTTCTTC. Translation: CASSPLRTGGWNEQFF.

The V call is TRBV10-3, the J call TRBJ2-1; tentative D call: TRBD2 (5 bases). V lost 0 bases to trimming and J lost 3 bases, with 12 bases between them. CDR3 length equals 16 residues. The germline V gene encodes CDR1 ENHRY and CDR2 SYGVKD. CDR3 nucleotide sequence: TGTGCCATCAGTGAGTCCCCGGACGGGATCTACAATGAGCAGTTCTTC. The encoded protein is CAISESPDGIYNEQFF.

This clonotype was observed a single time. This chain uses TRBV5-1 with TRBJ2-1; unclear D gene. There are 14 residues in the CDR3. The V end was cut by 0 bases, the J end by 10 bases, with 14 bases between. Germline V gene sequence: CDR1 SGHRS, CDR2 YFSETQ. CDR3 sequence: CASSLGSFQREQFF. CDR3 in DNA: TGCGCCAGCAGCTTGGGCTCTTTCCAGAGGGAGCAGTTCTTC.

As to this clonotype: Germline is not matched at one junction end, which may reflect a read error. The V gene is TRBV10-3, the J gene TRBJ2-1, with D possibly matching TRBD2 (6 bases). The CDR3 consists of 14 residues. Germline lookup yields CDR1 ENHRY and CDR2 SYGVKD. This CDR3 is CAIGDVLAGNEQFF. The CDR3 DNA follows: TGTGCCATCGGTGACGTACTAGCCGGCAATGAGCAGTTCTTC.